This T cell receptor beta chain is drawn from a study of cytomegalovirus exposure and HLA in healthy donors. CDR1 is MNHEY and CDR2 is SMNVEV in the germline V gene (reference sequence). The CDR3 spans 14 residues. V lost 7 bases and J 0 bases, leaving 10 bases between the germline ends. The table lists this clone with a few counts. As yet, its antigen is unknown. Study-wide results and caveats: The authors later linked a missense DCLRE1C variant to TCR beta V- and J-gene trimming.

Researchers ran the PCR with 60 Vbeta and 13 Jbeta primers. Assay: immunoSEQ multiplex PCR; the TCRdb copy retains only in-frame clones and omits some. Of around 87,000 clones detected, roughly 80% appear once; the ten largest clones hold around 2.9%. The rearrangement links TRBV27 to TRBJ1-5; D is possibly TRBD1 (5 bases). This sequence was found in a man in his forties or fifties in good health and CMV-seronegative. Sequencing was performed on PBMCs. CDR3 in DNA: TGTGCCAGCAACCACAGGATTAGCAATCAGCCCCAGCATTTT. Protein product: CASNHRISNQPQHF.